This record covers a single TCR beta chain. Sequencing was performed with immunoSEQ multiplex PCR; in TCRdb, only in-frame clones are kept and a portion is missing. This repertoire shows around 20,000 clones, roughly 86% found once; its top ten account for less than 20%. These data originate in a study of blood T cell repertoires in COVID-19. Study context: Sites across the United States, Italy and Spain contributed samples from acute and convalescent COVID-19.

The sequence was collected from a man between 65 and 85 years old with acute or convalescent COVID-19. Sequenced: peripheral blood.

This CDR3 is CASSYISGTQYF. The DNA of the CDR3 is TGTGCCAGCAGTTACATTAGCGGGACGCAGTATTTT. The chain couples TRBV6-2 or TRBV6-3 to TRBJ2-3; 7 bases align to TRBD2. The CDR3 loop spans 12 amino acids. V lost 2 bases and J lost 9; bases outside the gene matches: 2. Germline V lookup: CDR1 MNHEY, CDR2 SVGEGT.